This T cell receptor beta chain is from a study of memory CD8 T cells in hepatitis C reinfection (dated by TCRdb to the late 2010s). Regarding the research as a whole: Among the donors, a few cleared two back-to-back HCV infections on their own, whereas two got rid of a primary infection but ended up chronically infected after reinfection. HCV reinfection was defined by a positive HCV RNA test following two negative tests taken at least 60 days apart. Pre-reinfection samples were obtained between 55 and 20 weeks before detection of reinfection. Across an HCV reinfection episode in 5 or 6 donors, the study followed the TCR beta repertoire of virus-specific CD8 T cells over time. Between about 2008 and 2013, 5 or 6 reinfection cases with stored pre-reinfection samples were identified. In the reinfection study, participants with a resolved prior HCV infection were followed up every 3 months. Here is what the overall study found, with its caveats: Because only five donors were included, definitive conclusions about public clonotypes linked to secondary clearance were beyond the reach of the study.

According to the germline V gene (reference sequence), CDR1 reads LNHDA and CDR2 reads SQIVND. The V end gives up 10 bases and the J end 7 bases, leaving 8 bases in the junction not matched to a gene. The CDR3, cysteine through phenylalanine, is 12 amino acids long. Left in the record is the CDR3 DNA by itself, 36 bases read in frame from the first base. This specimen's time point label, per the study, means: pre-reinfection, 55 to 20 weeks before reinfection detection. The sorted cells were sequenced directly ex vivo, without any in vitro expansion ahead of TCR sequencing. The donors were people who inject drugs and were enrolled in Canada's Montreal Acute Hepatitis C Cohort Study (HEPCO). Total naive CD8 T cells, sorted as viable CD3+ CD8+ CD45RO-, came from a couple of donors at all three reinfection time points as controls. Before sorting, cryopreserved peripheral blood mononuclear cells were thawed and CD8 T cells were purified from those thawed cells. The MACS CD8+ T cell Isolation Kit was used to enrich CD8 T cells by negative selection. Cells were sorted on a BD FACSAria II sorter using FACSDiva software, and FlowJo was used for data analysis.

As regards this clone: Its antigen remains undetermined. Per-nucleotide qualities are absent, and no much larger clonotype sits a single base away.

The library was made by the immunoSEQ multiplex PCR assay. Genomic DNA was extracted from the sorted cells, and the TCR beta V, D and J regions were sequenced using the automated high-throughput method of Adaptive Biotechnologies. CDR3 regions were amplified with a two-step, bias-controlled multiplex PCR. An Illumina instrument was used to sequence the amplified TCR beta libraries. Concerning the study's data processing: Demultiplexed reads were processed to reduce amplification and sequencing bias, and CDR3 sequences were assigned to gene families using the IMGT database. ImmunoSEQ software version 2.0 was used to analyze the repertoire data. Clonotype lists were filtered to remove out-of-frame sequences as well as sequences containing stop codons in the CDR3. Clonotypes with a frequency below 0.01% were excluded because such clonotypes corresponded to less than one cell. To get richness, observed richness was divided by input cell number, while evenness came from dividing Shannon entropy by log observed richness. To measure repertoire diversity and how similar the repertoire was between time points, Simpson diversity and Morisita-Horn overlap indices were applied. Clonotypes were sorted into dominant (>1%), sub-dominant (0.5-0.99%), low abundance (0.1-0.49%) or lowest abundance (<0.1%) groups. The germline index was obtained by subtracting total nucleotide additions from total CDR3 length and then dividing the result by total CDR3 length. Drawn from immuneACCESS, this table holds only the in-frame rearrangements with V and J called that TCRdb kept. Clones are partly lost; checked studies trace under half to an unresolved V gene and leave the rest unexplained. V, J and clone size derive from that table, while D and trimming were established from the DNA sequence. The sample table records approximately 50,000 clones; around 92% of these occur just once. The top ten clonotypes cover 1% of the sample.

The sample taken for sequencing was naive CD8+ T cells sorted from blood. What this sample's cell subset or site label stands for: total naive CD8+CD45RO- T cells. The sequence is built from TRBV19 and TRBJ1-1; 8 middle bases align to TRBD1. The clonotype comes from a man aged 18 to 30 with hepatitis C virus infection. The DNA sequence is TGTGCCACGGGGCAGGGGGCGGTTGAAGCTTTCTTT. It translates as CATGQGAVEAFF.